These 8 T cell receptor beta chains were sequenced from one sample in a study of chemoradiotherapy in HPV16-positive cancers. The assay was immunoSEQ multiplex PCR, and TCRdb's table has in-frame clones only and misses some. The repertoire holds roughly 10,000 clones, with around 80% as singletons. Here the sequenced sample was tumor tissue, taken from a patient who underwent chemoradiotherapy. The receptors derive from a human donor with HPV-associated anogenital cancer.

This clone was seen a single time. The chain employs TRBV2 and TRBJ2-3, with D perhaps matching TRBD1 or TRBD2 (5 bases each). Deletions cut 0 bases from V and 2 bases from J, with 9 bases between. Germline V gives CDR1 SNHLY, CDR2 FYNNEI. The CDR3 loop spans 15 amino acids. This chain's CDR3 is CASSEAGVPTDTQYF. The CDR3 DNA is TGTGCCAGCAGTGAAGCGGGGGTGCCCACAGATACGCAGTATTTT. The whole variable domain, remainder taken from reference TRBV2 and TRBJ2-3, is EPEVTQTPSHQVTQMGQEVILRCVPISNHLYFYWYRQILGQKVEFLVSFYNNEISEKSEIFDDQFSVERPDGSNFTLKIRSTKLEDSAMYFCASSEAGVPTDTQYFGPGTRLTVL.

The chain employs TRBV27 and TRBJ2-3; 13 nucleotides align to TRBD2. Germline assignment: CDR1 MNHEY and CDR2 SMNVEV (reference sequence). The CDR3 runs 18 residues. V lost 5 bases and J lost 2; bases outside the gene matches: 10. In DNA form, the CDR3 reads TGTGCCAGCAGTGGACTAGCGGGGGCCGAAAACTACACAGATACGCAGTATTTT. It yields the protein CASSGLAGAENYTDTQYF.

The genes are TRBV4-1 and TRBJ2-7; possibly TRBD2 for D (5 bases). The CDR3 is 16 residues long. The V gene lost 0 bases and the J gene lost 2 bases, with 14 bases spanning the gap. Germline-derived CDR1 and CDR2 are MGHRA and YSYEKL. The CDR3 DNA follows: TGCGCCAGCAGCCAAGATATTCGGGAACCTACCTACGAGCAGTACTTC. Translated, it gives CASSQDIREPTYEQYF.

V usage is TRBV11-2 and J usage is TRBJ2-5; D gene unclear. Between the trimmed V and J ends, which lost 5 bases and 5 bases, there was a span of 9 bases. Per germline, CDR1 SGHAT and CDR2 FQNNGV. This CDR3 has 12 residues. The CDR3 is CASSRSWETQYF. The CDR3 DNA sequence: TGTGCCAGCAGCCGATCGTGGGAGACCCAGTACTTC.

In this sample, this clone is medium-sized. The genes are TRBV4-1 and TRBJ1-4, with D possibly TRBD1 on 5 matching bases. The CDR3 sequence is 17 residues long. Germline CDR1 and CDR2: MGHRA and YSYEKL. Trimming took off 2 bases at V and 7 bases at J, with 20 bases between the two ends. The CDR3, as DNA: TGCGCCAGCAGCCAATTAAGTCTGAGGGGAGGGAGTGAAAAACTGTTTTTT. Its protein product is CASSQLSLRGGSEKLFF.

This clone came up a few times. The V call is TRBV7-9, the J call TRBJ2-5; 7 bases are a match to TRBD2. CDR3 length equals 14 residues. Germline CDR1 is SEHNR and CDR2 is FQNEAQ (reference sequence). V lost 6 bases and J lost 1; bases outside the gene matches: 5. Written as DNA, the CDR3 is TGTGCCAGCAGGGAGAGGACTAGCCAAGAGACCCAGTACTTC. Translating gives CASRERTSQETQYF.

CDR3 bases: TGTGCCAGCAGCGCCACAGATACGCAGTATTTT. Amino acids: CASSATDTQYF. The chain has TRBV9 and TRBJ2-3; no firm D call. Germline CDR1 SGDLS, CDR2 YYNGEE. V was cut by 3 bases and J by 2 bases, with 1 base left in between. The CDR3 has 11 amino acids.

The gene calls are TRBV10-2 and TRBJ2-1, with unresolved D. Germline values: CDR1 WSHSY, CDR2 SAAADI. Trimming took 0 bases from V and 7 from J, leaving 10 bases between them. The CDR3 consists of 14 residues. This CDR3 is CASSESLGLNEQFF. CDR3 nucleotides: TGCGCCAGCAGTGAGTCGCTAGGATTGAATGAGCAGTTCTTC.